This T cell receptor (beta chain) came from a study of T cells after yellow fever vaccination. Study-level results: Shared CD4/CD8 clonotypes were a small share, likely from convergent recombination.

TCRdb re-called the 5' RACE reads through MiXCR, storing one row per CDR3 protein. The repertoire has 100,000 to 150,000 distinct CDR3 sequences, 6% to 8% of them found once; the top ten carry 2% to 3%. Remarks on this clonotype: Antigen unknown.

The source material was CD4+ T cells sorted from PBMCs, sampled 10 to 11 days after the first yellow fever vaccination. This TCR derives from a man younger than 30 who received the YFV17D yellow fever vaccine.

CDR3 sequence: CASSPGAGLANTGELFF. CDR3 DNA sequence: TGTGCCAGCAGCCCGGGGGCGGGACTAGCCAACACCGGGGAGCTGTTTTTT. The chain carries TRBV5-4 and TRBJ2-2, with 9 positions matching TRBD2. This CDR3 region has 17 residues. V lost 4 bases and J lost 2; bases outside the gene matches: 9. Germline-derived CDR1 and CDR2 are SGHNT and YYREEE (reference sequence).